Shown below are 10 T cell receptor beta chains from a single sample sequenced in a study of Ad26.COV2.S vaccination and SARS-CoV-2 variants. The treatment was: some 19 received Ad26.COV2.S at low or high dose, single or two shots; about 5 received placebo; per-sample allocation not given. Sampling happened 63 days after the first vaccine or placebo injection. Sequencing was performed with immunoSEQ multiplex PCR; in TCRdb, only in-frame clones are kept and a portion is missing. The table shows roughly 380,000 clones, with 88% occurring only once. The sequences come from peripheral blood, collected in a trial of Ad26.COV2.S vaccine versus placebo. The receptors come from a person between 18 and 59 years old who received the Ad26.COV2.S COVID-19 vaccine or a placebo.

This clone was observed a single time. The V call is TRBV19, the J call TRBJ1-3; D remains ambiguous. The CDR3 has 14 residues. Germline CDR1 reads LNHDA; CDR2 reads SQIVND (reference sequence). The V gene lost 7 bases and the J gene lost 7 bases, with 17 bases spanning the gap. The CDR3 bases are TGTGCCAGTACCCCGGCAGTTTCCGGTAACACCATATATTTT. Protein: CASTPAVSGNTIYF.

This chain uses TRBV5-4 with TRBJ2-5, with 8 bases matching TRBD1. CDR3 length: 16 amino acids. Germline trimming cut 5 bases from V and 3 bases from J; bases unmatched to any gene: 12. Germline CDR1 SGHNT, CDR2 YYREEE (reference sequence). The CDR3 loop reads CASSPGTGLSKETQYF. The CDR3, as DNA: TGTGCCAGCAGTCCCGGGACAGGCCTTTCTAAAGAGACCCAGTACTTC.

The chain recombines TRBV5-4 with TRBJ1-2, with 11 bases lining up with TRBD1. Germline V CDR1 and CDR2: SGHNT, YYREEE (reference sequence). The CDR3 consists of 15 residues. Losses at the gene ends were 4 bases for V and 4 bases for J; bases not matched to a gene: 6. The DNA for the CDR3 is TGTGCCAGCAGCCGGACAGGGGGCGGGAGCTATGGCTACACCTTC. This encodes CASSRTGGGSYGYTF.

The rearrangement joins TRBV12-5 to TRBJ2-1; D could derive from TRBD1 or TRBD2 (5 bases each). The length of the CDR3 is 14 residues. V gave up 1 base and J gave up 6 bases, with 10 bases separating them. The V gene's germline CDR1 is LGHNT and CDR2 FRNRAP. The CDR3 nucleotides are TGTGCTAGTGGTTTGGGAGGGGCGGTCAATGAGCAGTTCTTC. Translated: CASGLGGAVNEQFF. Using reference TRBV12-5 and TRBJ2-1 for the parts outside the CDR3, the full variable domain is DARVTQTPRHKVTEMGQEVTMRCQPILGHNTVFWYRQTMMQGLELLAYFRNRAPLDDSGMPKDRFSAEMPDATLATLKIQPSEPRDSAVYFCASGLGGAVNEQFFGPGTRLTVL.

CDR3 in amino acids: CASSYTLAGSGGTHNEQFF. For the CDR3, the DNA is TGCGCCAGCAGCTATACTCTAGCTGGCTCGGGGGGGACTCACAATGAGCAGTTCTTC. V usage is TRBV4-3 and J usage is TRBJ2-1; 8 nucleotides line up with TRBD2. Germline V gives CDR1 LGHNA, CDR2 YSLEER. With 5 bases clipped from V and 5 bases from J, the junction kept 20 bases outside the gene matches. This CDR3 is built from 19 residues.

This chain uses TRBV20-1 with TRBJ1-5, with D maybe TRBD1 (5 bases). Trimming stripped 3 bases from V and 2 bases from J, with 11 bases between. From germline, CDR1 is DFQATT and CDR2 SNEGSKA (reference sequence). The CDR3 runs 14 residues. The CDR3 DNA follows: TGCAGTGCTAGTTGGGGGGGAGGCAATCAGCCCCAGCATTTT. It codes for CSASWGGGNQPQHF.

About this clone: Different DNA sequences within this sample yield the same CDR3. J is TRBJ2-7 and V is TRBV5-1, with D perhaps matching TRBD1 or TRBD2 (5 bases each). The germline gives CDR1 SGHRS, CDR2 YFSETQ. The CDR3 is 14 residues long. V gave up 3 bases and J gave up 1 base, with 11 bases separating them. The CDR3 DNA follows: TGCGCCAGCAGCTCCGGGACGGGATCCTACGAGCAGTACTTC. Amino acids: CASSSGTGSYEQYF.

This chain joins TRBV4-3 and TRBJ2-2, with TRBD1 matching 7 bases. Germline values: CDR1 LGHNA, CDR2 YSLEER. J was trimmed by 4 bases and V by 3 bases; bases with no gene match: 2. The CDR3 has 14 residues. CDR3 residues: CASSQGTATGELFF. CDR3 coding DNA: TGCGCCAGCAGCCAGGGGACAGCCACCGGGGAGCTGTTTTTT.

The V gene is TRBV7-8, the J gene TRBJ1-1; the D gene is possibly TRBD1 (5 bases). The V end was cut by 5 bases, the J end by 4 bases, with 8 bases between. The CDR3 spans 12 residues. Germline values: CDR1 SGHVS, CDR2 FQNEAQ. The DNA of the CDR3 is TGTGCCAGCAGCGTGGGGGGCACTGAAGCTTTCTTT. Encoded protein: CASSVGGTEAFF.

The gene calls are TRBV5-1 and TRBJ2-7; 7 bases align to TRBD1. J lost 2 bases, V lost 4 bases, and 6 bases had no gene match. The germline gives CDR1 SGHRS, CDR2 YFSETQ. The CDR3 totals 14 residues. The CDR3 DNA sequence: TGCGCCAGCAGCACCGAACAGGGGCCCTACGAGCAGTACTTC. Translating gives CASSTEQGPYEQYF.